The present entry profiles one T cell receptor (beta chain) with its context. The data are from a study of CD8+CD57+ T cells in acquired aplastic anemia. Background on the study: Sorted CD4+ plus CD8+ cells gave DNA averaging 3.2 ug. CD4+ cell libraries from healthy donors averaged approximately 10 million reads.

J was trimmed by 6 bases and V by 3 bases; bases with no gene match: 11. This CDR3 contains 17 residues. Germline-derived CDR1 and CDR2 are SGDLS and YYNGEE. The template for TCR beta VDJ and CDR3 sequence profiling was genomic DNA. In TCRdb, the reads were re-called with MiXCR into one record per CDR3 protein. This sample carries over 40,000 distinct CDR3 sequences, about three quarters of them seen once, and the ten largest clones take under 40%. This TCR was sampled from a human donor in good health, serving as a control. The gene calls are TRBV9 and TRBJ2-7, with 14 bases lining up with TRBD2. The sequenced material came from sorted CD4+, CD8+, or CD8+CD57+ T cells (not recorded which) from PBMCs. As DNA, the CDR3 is TGTGCCAGCAGCGCCTCGTCCGGGACTAGCGGGAGAGGCGAGCAGTACTTC. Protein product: CASSASSGTSGRGEQYF.